These T cell receptor beta chains were read from a single sample in a study of T cells in Graves' hyperthyroidism and ophthalmopathy. TCRdb re-called the multiplex PCR reads with MiXCR, one entry per CDR3 protein. The sample has 690,000 or so distinct CDR3 sequences, 18% seen once. The specimen sequenced was blood. These TCRs come from a woman aged 45-59 years with Graves' hyperthyroidism that later progressed to Graves' ophthalmopathy. Each CDR3 is given without its conserved first and last residue.

j_call: TRBJ1-1
v_call: TRBV5-1
cdr3_aa: ASSFPGQGSGTEAF

j_call: TRBJ1-6
v_call: TRBV15
cdr3_aa: ATSRDDRDYNSPLH

j_call: TRBJ2-2
v_call: TRBV20-1
cdr3_aa: SARDAGSGELF

j_call: TRBJ2-7
v_call: TRBV19
cdr3_aa: ASSILPGTNEQY

j_call: TRBJ2-1
v_call: TRBV7-8
cdr3_aa: ASSFRTGSYNEQF

j_call: TRBJ2-2
v_call: TRBV19
cdr3_aa: ATTSGGGVGELF

j_call: TRBJ2-7
v_call: TRBV29-1
cdr3_aa: SVRDSYEQY

j_call: TRBJ1-5
v_call: TRBV6-1
cdr3_aa: ASSLSGTDSNQPQH

j_call: TRBJ2-1
v_call: TRBV10-2
cdr3_aa: ASSLSLVPLGNEQF

j_call: TRBJ2-2
v_call: TRBV12-3/TRBV12-4
cdr3_aa: ASSFSVGGGTGELF

j_call: TRBJ1-4
v_call: TRBV12-3/TRBV12-4
cdr3_aa: ASSSAGTANEKLF

j_call: TRBJ2-7
v_call: TRBV7-9
cdr3_aa: ASSSTGGGGHEQY

j_call: TRBJ2-3
v_call: TRBV20-1
cdr3_aa: SAREGLGNRYGQY

j_call: TRBJ1-2
v_call: TRBV12-3/TRBV12-4
cdr3_aa: ASSWQGVDYGYT

j_call: TRBJ2-1
v_call: TRBV20-1
cdr3_aa: SASGIMSSYNEQF

j_call: TRBJ2-2
v_call: TRBV6-1
cdr3_aa: ASSSTRTLSGELF

j_call: TRBJ2-1
v_call: TRBV11-3
cdr3_aa: ASSLDRDYYNEQF

j_call: TRBJ2-2
v_call: TRBV20-1
cdr3_aa: LLPGGTGELF

j_call: TRBJ2-2
v_call: TRBV5-1
cdr3_aa: ASSLAASNTGELF

j_call: TRBJ2-3
v_call: TRBV6-1
cdr3_aa: ASNKGHRTDTQY

j_call: TRBJ1-2
v_call: TRBV5-1
cdr3_aa: ASSYGQTPNYGYT

j_call: TRBJ2-3
v_call: TRBV7-9
cdr3_aa: ASSSVAGATDTQY

j_call: TRBJ2-2
v_call: TRBV11-2
cdr3_aa: ASSQGVRTGELF

j_call: TRBJ1-2
v_call: TRBV27
cdr3_aa: ASSTDIRTGGNGYT

j_call: TRBJ1-5
v_call: TRBV20-1
cdr3_aa: SARSLGGPQPQH

j_call: TRBJ2-7
v_call: TRBV7-6
cdr3_aa: ASTEGGQAAYEQY

j_call: TRBJ1-6
v_call: TRBV6-1
cdr3_aa: ASTAGQAWVYNSPLH

j_call: TRBJ2-1
v_call: TRBV7-9
cdr3_aa: ASSTIGLAGGPSLNEQF

j_call: TRBJ1-1
v_call: TRBV12-5
cdr3_aa: ASGTDRNTEAF

j_call: TRBJ1-2
v_call: TRBV19
cdr3_aa: ASSISGTGSGGYT

j_call: TRBJ1-3
v_call: TRBV3-1
cdr3_aa: ASTNQLSGNTIY

j_call: TRBJ2-3
v_call: TRBV7-3
cdr3_aa: ASSLGSASGTDTQY